The rows below give T cell receptor beta chains drawn from one sample of a study of blood T cells in healthy people across ages. From the 5' RACE reads, TCRdb called clonotypes with MiXCR, one entry per CDR3 protein. The table lists 800,000 or so distinct CDR3 sequences, approximately 25% of them singletons. The same sample was also studied in work on T cells of mothers and their children.

The sample was blood. These receptors were collected from a boy younger than 18 in good health. The CDR3 runs from the conserved cysteine through the conserved F or W. Size tells how often a clone was seen (once, few, many) or the class of an expanded clone, and some rows leave it out.

clone_size j_call v_call cdr3_aa
- TRBJ2-5 TRBV7-2 CASSLAPGLQETQYF
- - TRBV9 CASSKGGGPLAEQFF
- TRBJ1-6 TRBV9 CASSVGPNPPLHF
- - TRBV7-3 CVSSLIGAPRETQYF
- TRBJ1-1 TRBV7-3 CASSLGPAAEAFF
- TRBJ2-5 TRBV16 CASSQGGRTQYF
few TRBJ1-5 TRBV20-1 CSARTGRASNQPQHF
- TRBJ1-5 TRBV28 CASSLRGTGDQPQHF
few TRBJ1-5 TRBV6-5 CASRKGTGLYQPQHF
- TRBJ2-7 TRBV5-1 CASSPRGGNYYEQYF
- TRBJ1-2 TRBV29-1 CSVQTGAEGGHTF
few TRBJ2-7 TRBV20-1 CSAREGTATFYEQYF
- TRBJ2-7 TRBV20-1 CSAPLGGVSYEQYF
- TRBJ2-2 TRBV28 CASSWWTSNTGELFF
- TRBJ2-4 TRBV20-1 CSARAGTGFSNIQYF
few TRBJ1-6 TRBV28 CASSPPPRGSPLHF
- TRBJ1-2 TRBV4-1 CASSQDLAGYTF
many TRBJ2-7 TRBV20-1 CSARDPDSFSYEQYF
- TRBJ2-7 TRBV5-4 CASSPRAGTGAYEQYF
- TRBJ2-1 TRBV7-3 CASSLTVYNEQFF
few TRBJ2-5 TRBV9 CASSVSGRIGETQYF
few TRBJ1-1 TRBV6-2/TRBV6-3 CASSYSAGAGGTEAFF
- - TRBV18 CASSPRTGETYEQYF
- TRBJ2-1 TRBV11-1 CASVPSGRGNEQFF
- TRBJ1-1 TRBV4-1 CASSQGQRATEAFF
- TRBJ2-2 TRBV3-1 CASSLGSVRELFF
- TRBJ2-1 TRBV9 CASSVPNAGGWNEQFF
- TRBJ2-4 TRBV12-3/TRBV12-4 CASSLDAGSLAGGGNIQYF
few TRBJ2-7 TRBV10-3 CAISETGGGYEQYF
- TRBJ2-5 TRBV6-2/TRBV6-3 CASRDPQETQYF
- TRBJ2-5 TRBV9 CASSVKPSGGQETQYF